The 6 T cell receptor beta chains below all came from one sample that was sequenced in a study of PD-1 blockade in mismatch repair-deficient tumors. Sequencing used immunoSEQ multiplex PCR; TCRdb keeps in-frame clones, though not all of them. Counted here are about 34,000 clones, approximately 84% occurring once; the ten biggest clones make up 3% to 3.5%. The input for sequencing was PBMCs, taken roughly 6 weeks after starting pembrolizumab. These receptor sequences come from an adult with mismatch repair-deficient cancer.

The chain joins TRBV6-1 to TRBJ2-7; D is undetermined. V shed 5 bases and J shed 0 bases, with 5 bases lying between them. The CDR3 consists of 12 residues. Germline assignment: CDR1 MNHNS and CDR2 SASEGT. The CDR3 DNA reads as TGTGCCAGCAGTTTCAGCTCCTACGAGCAGTACTTC. Translated: CASSFSSYEQYF.

This clone came up once. V is TRBV7-2 and J is TRBJ1-1; perhaps TRBD1 as D (6 bases). The ends were cut back, 5 bases at V and 1 base at J, with 8 bases in the middle. CDR1 and CDR2 from the germline V gene are SGHTA and FQGNSA. This CDR3 has 13 residues. Here the CDR3 reads CASSLDRNTEAFF. The CDR3 nucleotides are TGTGCCAGCAGCCTGGACAGGAACACTGAAGCTTTCTTT. The variable domain in full, with the rest retrieved from reference TRBV7-2 and TRBJ1-1, is GAGVSQSPSNKVTEKGKDVELRCDPISGHTALYWYRQSLGQGLEFLIYFQGNSAPDKSGLPSDRFSAERTGGSVSTLTIQRTQQEDSAVYLCASSLDRNTEAFFGQGTRLTVV.

V usage is TRBV5-1 and J usage is TRBJ2-5; 10 nucleotides agree with TRBD2. The length of the CDR3 is 15 residues. Trimming removed 4 bases from V and 3 bases from J; junction bases left unmatched: 6. The germline CDR1 and CDR2 sequences are SGHRS and YFSETQ. CDR3 residues: CASSPGLAEKETQYF. The CDR3, as DNA: TGCGCCAGCAGCCCCGGACTAGCGGAGAAAGAGACCCAGTACTTC.

The V gene is TRBV6-6, the J gene TRBJ2-6; D is perhaps TRBD1 (5 bases). Trimming stripped 5 bases from V and 2 bases from J, with 10 bases between. Germline values: CDR1 MNHNY, CDR2 SVGAGI (reference sequence). The CDR3 spans 15 residues. CDR3 coding DNA: TGTGCCAGCAGTGCAAAGGGGACTGGGGCCAACGTCCTGACTTTC. The encoded protein is CASSAKGTGANVLTF.

The gene calls are TRBV18 and TRBJ1-1; tentatively, D is TRBD1 (6 bases). The CDR3 runs to 16 residues. Trimming stripped 2 bases from V and 3 bases from J, with 16 bases between. The germline V gene has CDR1 KGHSH and CDR2 LQKENI. CDR3 in DNA: TGTGCCAGCTCACCAGTTAGGGCAGGGGTCGACACTGAAGCTTTCTTT. Translation: CASSPVRAGVDTEAFF. Supplemented by reference TRBV18 and TRBJ1-1, the full variable domain reads NAGVMQNPRHLVRRRGQEARLRCSPMKGHSHVYWYRQLPEEGLKFMVYLQKENIIDESGMPKERFSAEFPKEGPSILRIQQVVRGDSAAYFCASSPVRAGVDTEAFFGQGTRLTVV.

The CDR3 DNA follows: TGTGCCAGTAGGACAGGGCATGGTCAGCCCCAGCATTTT. It is translated as CASRTGHGQPQHF. The chain has TRBV19 and TRBJ1-5, with TRBD1 matching over 7 bases. Germline lookup yields CDR1 LNHDA and CDR2 SQIVND (reference sequence). This CDR3 region has 13 residues. V lost 6 bases to trimming and J lost 6 bases; unmatched junction nucleotides: 5.